The subject of this entry is one T cell receptor (beta chain). Other DNA sequences in the sample encode the same CDR3. The data were obtained in a study of shared clonotypes between healthy human individuals. TCRdb's copy holds only in-frame clones and misses some; the assay was immunoSEQ multiplex PCR. Altogether fewer than 1 million clones are present, 96% being singletons, with the ten largest covering under 0.3%. Selected positively for CCR7 and CD45RO-negative, naive CD8 cells excluded terminally differentiated effector memory CD45RA+ cells. CDR3 length equals 12 residues. Germline CDR1 SGHAT, CDR2 FQNNGV. The germline V and J ends were trimmed by 4 bases and 3 bases, with 7 bases remaining between them.

The chain uses TRBV11-2 and TRBJ2-7; weak D call: TRBD2 (5 bases). The source of this sequence is a man aged 25 to 40 in good health. Sequenced: naive CD8+ T cells sorted from blood. CDR3 coding DNA: TGTGCCAGCAGCTCCAGCGGCTACGAGCAGTACTTC. Its translation: CASSSSGYEQYF.